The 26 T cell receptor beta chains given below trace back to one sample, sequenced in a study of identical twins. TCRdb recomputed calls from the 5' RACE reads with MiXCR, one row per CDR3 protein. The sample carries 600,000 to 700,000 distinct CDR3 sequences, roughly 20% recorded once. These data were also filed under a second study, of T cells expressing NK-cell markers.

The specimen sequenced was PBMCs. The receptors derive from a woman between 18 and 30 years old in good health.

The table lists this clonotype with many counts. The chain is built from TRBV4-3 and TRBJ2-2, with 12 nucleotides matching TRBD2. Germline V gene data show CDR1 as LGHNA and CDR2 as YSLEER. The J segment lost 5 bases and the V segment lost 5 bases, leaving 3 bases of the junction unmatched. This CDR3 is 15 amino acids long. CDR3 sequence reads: CASSTSGRNTGELFF. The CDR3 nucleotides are TGCGCCAGCAGCACTAGCGGGAGGAATACCGGGGAGCTGTTTTTT.

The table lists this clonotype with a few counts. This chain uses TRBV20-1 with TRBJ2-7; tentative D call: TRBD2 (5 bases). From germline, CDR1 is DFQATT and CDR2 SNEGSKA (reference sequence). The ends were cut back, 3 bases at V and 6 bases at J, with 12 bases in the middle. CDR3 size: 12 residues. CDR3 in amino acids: CSARWSAGEQYF. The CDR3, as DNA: TGCAGTGCTAGGTGGTCGGCGGGCGAGCAGTACTTC.

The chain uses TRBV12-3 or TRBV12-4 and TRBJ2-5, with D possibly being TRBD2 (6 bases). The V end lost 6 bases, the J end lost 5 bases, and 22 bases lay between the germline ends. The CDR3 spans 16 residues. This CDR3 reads CASSPGGGGTGETQYF. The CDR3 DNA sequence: TGTGCCAGCAGCCCCGGTGGTGGCGGGACGGGGGAGACCCAGTACTTC.

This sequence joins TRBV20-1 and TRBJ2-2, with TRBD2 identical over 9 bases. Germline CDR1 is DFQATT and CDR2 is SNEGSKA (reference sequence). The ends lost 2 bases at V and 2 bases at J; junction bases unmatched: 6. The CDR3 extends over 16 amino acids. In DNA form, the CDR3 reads TGCAGTGCTAGACCCCAGCGGGAGGCAAACACCGGGGAGCTGTTTTTT. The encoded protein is CSARPQREANTGELFF.

The CDR3 sequence is CSARDGGRGDPEQFF. In DNA, the CDR3 is TGCAGTGCTAGAGATGGAGGGCGGGGGGATCCTGAGCAGTTCTTC. The genes are TRBV20-1 and TRBJ2-1, with 8 positions matching TRBD2. Germline V gene data show CDR1 as DFQATT and CDR2 as SNEGSKA (reference sequence). CDR3 length: 15 amino acids. J lost 9 bases, V lost 0 bases, and 10 bases had no gene match.

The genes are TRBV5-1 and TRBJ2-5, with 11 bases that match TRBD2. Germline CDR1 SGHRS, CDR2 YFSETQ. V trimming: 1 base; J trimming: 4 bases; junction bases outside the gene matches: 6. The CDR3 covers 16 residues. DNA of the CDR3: TGCGCCAGCAGCTTGCTAGCGGGAGGTCGGCGAGAGACCCAGTACTTC. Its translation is CASSLLAGGRRETQYF.

The CDR3 DNA follows: TGTGCCAGCAGCTTGGAGACAGCTGGACTAGCGGGTAACGAGCAGTACTTC. This sequence encodes CASSLETAGLAGNEQYF. This chain joins TRBV5-5 and TRBJ2-7; the match to TRBD2 covers 11 bases. V lost 0 bases and J lost 5; bases outside the gene matches: 10. This CDR3 comprises 17 residues. Germline values: CDR1 SGHKS, CDR2 YYEKEE (reference sequence).

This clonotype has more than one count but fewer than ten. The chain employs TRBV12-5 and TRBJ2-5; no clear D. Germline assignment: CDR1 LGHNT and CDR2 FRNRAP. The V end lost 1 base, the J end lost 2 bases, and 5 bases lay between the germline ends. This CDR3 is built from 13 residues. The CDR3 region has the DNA TGTGCTAGTGGTTTGGGTGGGCAAGAGACCCAGTACTTC. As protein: CASGLGGQETQYF.

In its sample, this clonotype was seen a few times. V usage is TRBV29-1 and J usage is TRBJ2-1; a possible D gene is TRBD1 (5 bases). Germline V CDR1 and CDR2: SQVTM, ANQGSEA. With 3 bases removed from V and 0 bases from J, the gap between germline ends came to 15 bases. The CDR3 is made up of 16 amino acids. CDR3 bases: TGCAGCGTTGAGGGGCCGGGCAGATCCTCCTACAATGAGCAGTTCTTC. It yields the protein CSVEGPGRSSYNEQFF.

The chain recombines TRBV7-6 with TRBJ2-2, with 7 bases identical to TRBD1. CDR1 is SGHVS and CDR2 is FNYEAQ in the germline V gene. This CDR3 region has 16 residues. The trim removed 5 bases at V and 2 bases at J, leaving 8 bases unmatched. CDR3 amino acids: CASSRGQPRNTGELFF. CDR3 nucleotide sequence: TGTGCCAGCAGCCGGGGACAGCCGAGAAACACCGGGGAGCTGTTTTTT.

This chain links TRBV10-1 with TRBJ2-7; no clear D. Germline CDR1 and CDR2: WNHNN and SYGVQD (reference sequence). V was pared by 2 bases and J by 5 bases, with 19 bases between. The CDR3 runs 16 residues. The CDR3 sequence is CASSEMKGPKGHEQYF. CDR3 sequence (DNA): TGCGCCAGCAGTGAGATGAAGGGCCCAAAGGGCCACGAGCAGTACTTC.

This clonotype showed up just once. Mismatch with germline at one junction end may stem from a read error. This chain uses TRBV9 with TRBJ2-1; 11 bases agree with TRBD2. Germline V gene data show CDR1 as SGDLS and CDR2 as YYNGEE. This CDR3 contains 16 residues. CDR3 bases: TGTGCCAGCAGCGCTCCTAGCGGGGGGTCCTTCAATGAGCAGTTCTTC. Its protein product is CASSAPSGGSFNEQFF.

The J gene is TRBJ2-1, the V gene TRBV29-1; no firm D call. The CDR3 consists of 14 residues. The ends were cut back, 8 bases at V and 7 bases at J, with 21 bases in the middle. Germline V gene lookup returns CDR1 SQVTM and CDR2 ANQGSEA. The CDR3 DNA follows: TGCAGCTCACGAGTTCGAGCTTACCTGAATGAGCAGTTCTTC. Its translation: CSSRVRAYLNEQFF.

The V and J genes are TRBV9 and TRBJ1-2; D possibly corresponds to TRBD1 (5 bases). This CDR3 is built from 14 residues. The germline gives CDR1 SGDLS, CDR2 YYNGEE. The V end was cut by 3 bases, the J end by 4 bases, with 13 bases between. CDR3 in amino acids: CASSGTGRVYGYTF. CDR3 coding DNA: TGTGCCAGCAGCGGCACAGGACGCGTCTATGGCTACACCTTC. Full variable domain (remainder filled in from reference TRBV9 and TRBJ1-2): DSGVTQTPKHLITATGQRVTLRCSPRSGDLSVYWYQQSLDQGLQFLIQYYNGEERAKGNILERFSAQQFPDLHSELNLSSLELGDSALYFCASSGTGRVYGYTFGSGTRLTVV.

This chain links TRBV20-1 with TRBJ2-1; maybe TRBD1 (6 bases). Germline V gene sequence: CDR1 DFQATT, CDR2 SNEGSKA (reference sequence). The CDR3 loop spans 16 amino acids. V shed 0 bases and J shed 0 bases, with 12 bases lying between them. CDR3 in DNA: TGCAGTGCTAGAGAATCAGGGGTTTTCTCCTACAATGAGCAGTTCTTC. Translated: CSARESGVFSYNEQFF.

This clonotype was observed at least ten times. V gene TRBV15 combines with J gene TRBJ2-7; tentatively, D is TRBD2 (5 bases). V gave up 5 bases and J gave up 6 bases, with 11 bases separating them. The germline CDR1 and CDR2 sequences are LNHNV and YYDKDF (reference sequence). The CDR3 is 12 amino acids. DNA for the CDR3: TGTGCCACCAGCTACGGTGCGGGCGAGCAGTACTTC. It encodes CATSYGAGEQYF.

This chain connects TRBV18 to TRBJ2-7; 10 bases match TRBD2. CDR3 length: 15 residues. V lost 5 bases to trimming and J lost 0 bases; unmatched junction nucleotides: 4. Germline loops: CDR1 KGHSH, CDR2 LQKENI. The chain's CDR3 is CASSSTSGTSYEQYF. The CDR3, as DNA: TGTGCCAGCTCAAGTACTAGCGGGACCTCCTACGAGCAGTACTTC. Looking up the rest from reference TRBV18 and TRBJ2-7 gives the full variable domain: NAGVMQNPRHLVRRRGQEARLRCSPMKGHSHVYWYRQLPEEGLKFMVYLQKENIIDESGMPKERFSAEFPKEGPSILRIQQVVRGDSAAYFCASSSTSGTSYEQYFGPGTRLTVT.

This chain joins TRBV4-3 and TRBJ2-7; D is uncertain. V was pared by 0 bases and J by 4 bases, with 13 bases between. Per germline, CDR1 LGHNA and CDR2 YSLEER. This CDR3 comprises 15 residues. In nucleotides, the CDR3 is TGCGCCAGCAGCCAAGATTTAATTAGGGATTACGAGCAGTACTTC. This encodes CASSQDLIRDYEQYF.

CDR3 residues: CAVRQGRTDTQYF. The CDR3, as DNA: TGTGCCGTCAGACAGGGTCGGACAGATACGCAGTATTTT. The gene calls are TRBV27 and TRBJ2-3; 7 bases line up with TRBD1. Germline V gene lookup returns CDR1 MNHEY and CDR2 SMNVEV (reference sequence). CDR3 length: 13 amino acids. J lost 3 bases, V lost 11 bases, and 8 bases had no gene match.

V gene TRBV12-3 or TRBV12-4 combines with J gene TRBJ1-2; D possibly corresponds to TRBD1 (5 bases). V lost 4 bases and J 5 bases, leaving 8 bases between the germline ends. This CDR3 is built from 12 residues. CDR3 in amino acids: CASSYQGYGYTF. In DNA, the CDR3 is TGTGCCAGCAGTTATCAGGGTTATGGCTACACCTTC.

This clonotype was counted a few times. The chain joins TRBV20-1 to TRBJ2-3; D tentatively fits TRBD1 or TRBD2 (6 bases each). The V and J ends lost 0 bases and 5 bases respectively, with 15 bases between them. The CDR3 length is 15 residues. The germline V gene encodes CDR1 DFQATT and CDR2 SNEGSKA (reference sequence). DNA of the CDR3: TGCAGTGCTAGAGAATTGAAGGGGGGAAGAGATACGCAGTATTTT. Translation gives CSARELKGGRDTQYF.

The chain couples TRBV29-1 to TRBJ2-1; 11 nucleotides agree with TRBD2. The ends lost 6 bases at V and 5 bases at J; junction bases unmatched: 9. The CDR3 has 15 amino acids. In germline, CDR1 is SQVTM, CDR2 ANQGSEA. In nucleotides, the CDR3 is TGCAGCGTGGGTGCGGGACTAGCGGTACACAATGAGCAGTTCTTC. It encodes CSVGAGLAVHNEQFF.

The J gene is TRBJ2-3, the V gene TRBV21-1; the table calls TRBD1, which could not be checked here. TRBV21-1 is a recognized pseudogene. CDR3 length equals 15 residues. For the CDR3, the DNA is TGTGCCAGCAGCCGACCCGACAGGTTCACAGATACGCAGTATTTT. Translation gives CASSRPDRFTDTQYF.

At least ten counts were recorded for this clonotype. Here the CDR3 DNA reads TGTGCCATCAGGACAGGGATCAACACTGAAGCTTTCTTT. Residues: CAIRTGINTEAFF. This chain uses TRBV10-3 with TRBJ1-1, with 7 nucleotides matching TRBD1. Germline V gene data show CDR1 as ENHRY and CDR2 as SYGVKD. J gave up 2 bases and V 6 bases, and 3 bases lay outside the gene matches. The CDR3 extends over 13 amino acids.

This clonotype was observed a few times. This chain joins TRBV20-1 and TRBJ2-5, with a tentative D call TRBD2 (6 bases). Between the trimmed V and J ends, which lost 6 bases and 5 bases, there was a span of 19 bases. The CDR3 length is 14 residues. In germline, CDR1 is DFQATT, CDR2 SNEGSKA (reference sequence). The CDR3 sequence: CSATGLLRFETQYF. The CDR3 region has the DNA TGCAGTGCCACCGGACTACTCCGTTTCGAGACCCAGTACTTC.

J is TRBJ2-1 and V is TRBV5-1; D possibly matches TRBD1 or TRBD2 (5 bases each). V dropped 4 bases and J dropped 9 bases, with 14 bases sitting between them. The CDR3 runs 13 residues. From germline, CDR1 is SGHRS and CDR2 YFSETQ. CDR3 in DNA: TGCGCCAGCAGCGGGGGAGTGTATTCTGAGCAGTTCTTC. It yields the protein CASSGGVYSEQFF. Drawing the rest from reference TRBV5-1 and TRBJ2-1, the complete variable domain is KAGVTQTPRYLIKTRGQQVTLSCSPISGHRSVSWYQQTPGQGLQFLFEYFSETQRNKGNFPGRFSGRQFSNSRSEMNVSTLELGDSALYLCASSGGVYSEQFFGPGTRLTVL.